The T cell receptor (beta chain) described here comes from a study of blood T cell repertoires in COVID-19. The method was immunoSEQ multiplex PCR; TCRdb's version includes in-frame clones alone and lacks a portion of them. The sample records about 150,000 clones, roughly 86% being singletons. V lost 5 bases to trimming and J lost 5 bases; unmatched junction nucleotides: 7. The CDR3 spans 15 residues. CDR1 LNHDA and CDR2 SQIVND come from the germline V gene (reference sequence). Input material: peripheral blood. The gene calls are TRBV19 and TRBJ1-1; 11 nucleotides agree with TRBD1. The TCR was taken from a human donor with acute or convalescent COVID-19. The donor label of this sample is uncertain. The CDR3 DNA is TGTGCCAGTAGTCCGCAGGACAGGGGGCGGACTGAAGCTTTCTTT. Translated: CASSPQDRGRTEAFF. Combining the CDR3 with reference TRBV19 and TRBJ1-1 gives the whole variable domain DGGITQSPKYLFRKEGQNVTLSCEQNLNHDAMYWYRQDPGQGLRLIYYSQIVNDFQKGDIAEGYSVSREKKESFPLTVTSAQKNPTAFYLCASSPQDRGRTEAFFGQGTRLTVV.